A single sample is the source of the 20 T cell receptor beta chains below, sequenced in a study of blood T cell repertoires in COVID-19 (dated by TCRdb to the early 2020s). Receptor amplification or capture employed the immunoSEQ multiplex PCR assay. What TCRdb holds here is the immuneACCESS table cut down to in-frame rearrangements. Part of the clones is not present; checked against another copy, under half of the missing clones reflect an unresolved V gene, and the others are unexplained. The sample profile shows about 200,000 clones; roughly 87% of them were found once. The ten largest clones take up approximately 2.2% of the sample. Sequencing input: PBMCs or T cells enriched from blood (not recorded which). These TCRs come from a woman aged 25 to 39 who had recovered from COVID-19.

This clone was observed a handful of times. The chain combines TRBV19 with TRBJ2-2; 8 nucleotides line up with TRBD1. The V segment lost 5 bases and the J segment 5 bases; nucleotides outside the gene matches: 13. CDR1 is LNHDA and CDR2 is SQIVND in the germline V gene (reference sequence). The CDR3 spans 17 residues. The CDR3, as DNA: TGTGCCAGTAGTCCGCGGGCAGGGGGCGTTAGGACCGGGGAGCTGTTTTTT. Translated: CASSPRAGGVRTGELFF.

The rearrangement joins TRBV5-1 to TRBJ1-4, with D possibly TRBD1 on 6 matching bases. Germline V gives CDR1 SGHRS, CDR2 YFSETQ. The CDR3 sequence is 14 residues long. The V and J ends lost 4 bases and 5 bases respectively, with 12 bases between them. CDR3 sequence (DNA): TGCGCCAGCAGCCCCCAGGGGTCGAATGAAAAACTGTTTTTT. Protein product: CASSPQGSNEKLFF.

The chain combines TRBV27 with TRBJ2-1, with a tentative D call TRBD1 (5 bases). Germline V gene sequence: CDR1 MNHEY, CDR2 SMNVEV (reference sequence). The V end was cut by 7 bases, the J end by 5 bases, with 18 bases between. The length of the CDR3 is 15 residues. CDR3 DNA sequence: TGTGCCAGCACCAATTGGGTAGGGGAAAACAATGAGCAGTTCTTC. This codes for CASTNWVGENNEQFF.

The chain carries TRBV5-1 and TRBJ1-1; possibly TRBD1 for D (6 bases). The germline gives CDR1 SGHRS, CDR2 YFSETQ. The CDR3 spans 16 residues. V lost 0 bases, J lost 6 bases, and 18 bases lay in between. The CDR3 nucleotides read TGCGCCAGCAGCTTGGCCGGGGGGCGCGTACGAGCTGAAGCTTTCTTT. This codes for CASSLAGGRVRAEAFF.

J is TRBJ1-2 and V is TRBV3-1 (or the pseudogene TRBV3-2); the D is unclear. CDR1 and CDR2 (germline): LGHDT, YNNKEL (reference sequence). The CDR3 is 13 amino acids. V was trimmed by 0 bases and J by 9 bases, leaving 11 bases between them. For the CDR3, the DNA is TGTGCCAGCAGCCAAGATGCGGCGTCCCGCTACACCTTC. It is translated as CASSQDAASRYTF.

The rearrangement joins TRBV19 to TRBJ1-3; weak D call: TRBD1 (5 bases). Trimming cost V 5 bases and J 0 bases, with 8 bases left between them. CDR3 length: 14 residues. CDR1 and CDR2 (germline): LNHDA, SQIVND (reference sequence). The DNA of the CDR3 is TGTGCCAGTAGTGACAGACACTCTGGAAACACCATATATTTT. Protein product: CASSDRHSGNTIYF. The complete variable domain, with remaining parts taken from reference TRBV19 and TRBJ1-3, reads DGGITQSPKYLFRKEGQNVTLSCEQNLNHDAMYWYRQDPGQGLRLIYYSQIVNDFQKGDIAEGYSVSREKKESFPLTVTSAQKNPTAFYLCASSDRHSGNTIYFGEGSWLTVV.

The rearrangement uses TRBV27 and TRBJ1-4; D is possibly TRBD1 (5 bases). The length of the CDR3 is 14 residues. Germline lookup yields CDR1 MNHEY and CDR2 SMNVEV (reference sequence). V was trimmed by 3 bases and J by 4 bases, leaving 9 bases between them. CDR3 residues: CASSLDTDNEKLFF. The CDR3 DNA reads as TGTGCCAGCAGTTTGGACACGGATAATGAAAAACTGTTTTTT.

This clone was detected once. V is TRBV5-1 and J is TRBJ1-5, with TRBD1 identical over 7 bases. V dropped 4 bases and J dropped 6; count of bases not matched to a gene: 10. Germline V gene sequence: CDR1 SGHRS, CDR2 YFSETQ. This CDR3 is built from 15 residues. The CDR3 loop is CASSPTPTGSQPQHF. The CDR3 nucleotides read TGCGCCAGCAGCCCCACCCCGACAGGGAGTCAGCCCCAGCATTTT. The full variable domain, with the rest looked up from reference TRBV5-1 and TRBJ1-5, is KAGVTQTPRYLIKTRGQQVTLSCSPISGHRSVSWYQQTPGQGLQFLFEYFSETQRNKGNFPGRFSGRQFSNSRSEMNVSTLELGDSALYLCASSPTPTGSQPQHFGDGTRLSIL.

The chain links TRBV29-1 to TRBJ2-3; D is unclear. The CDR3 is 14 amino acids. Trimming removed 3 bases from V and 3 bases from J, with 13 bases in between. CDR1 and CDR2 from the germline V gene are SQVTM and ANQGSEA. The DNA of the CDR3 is TGCAGCGTTGATAGCCCGTCGGTAACAGATACGCAGTATTTT. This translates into CSVDSPSVTDTQYF.

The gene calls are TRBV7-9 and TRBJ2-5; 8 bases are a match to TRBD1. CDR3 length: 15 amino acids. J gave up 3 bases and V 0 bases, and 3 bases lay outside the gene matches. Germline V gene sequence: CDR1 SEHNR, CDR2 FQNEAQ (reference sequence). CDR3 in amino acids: CASSLARQGKETQYF. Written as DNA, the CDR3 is TGTGCCAGCAGCTTAGCACGACAGGGGAAAGAGACCCAGTACTTC.

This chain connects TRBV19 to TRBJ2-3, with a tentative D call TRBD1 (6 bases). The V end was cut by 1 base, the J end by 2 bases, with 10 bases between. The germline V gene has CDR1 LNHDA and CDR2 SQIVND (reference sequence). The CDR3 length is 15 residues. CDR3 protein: CASSIAGALTDTQYF. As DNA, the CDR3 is TGTGCCAGTAGTATAGCAGGGGCCCTCACAGATACGCAGTATTTT. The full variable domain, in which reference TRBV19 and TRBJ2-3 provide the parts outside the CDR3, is DGGITQSPKYLFRKEGQNVTLSCEQNLNHDAMYWYRQDPGQGLRLIYYSQIVNDFQKGDIAEGYSVSREKKESFPLTVTSAQKNPTAFYLCASSIAGALTDTQYFGPGTRLTVL.

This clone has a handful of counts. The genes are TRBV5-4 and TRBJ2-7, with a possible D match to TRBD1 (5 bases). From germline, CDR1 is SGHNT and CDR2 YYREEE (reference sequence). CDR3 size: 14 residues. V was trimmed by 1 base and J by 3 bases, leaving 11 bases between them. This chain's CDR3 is CASSLSRGIYEQYF. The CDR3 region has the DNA TGTGCCAGCAGCTTGAGTAGGGGTATCTACGAGCAGTACTTC.

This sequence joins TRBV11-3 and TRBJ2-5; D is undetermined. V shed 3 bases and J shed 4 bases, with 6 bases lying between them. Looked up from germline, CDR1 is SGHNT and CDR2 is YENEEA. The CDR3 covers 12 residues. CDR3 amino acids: CASSFVAETQYF. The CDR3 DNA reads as TGTGCCAGCAGCTTTGTGGCAGAGACCCAGTACTTC.

CDR3 in amino acids: CASEGQGAYQPQHF. The CDR3 coding sequence is TGTGCCAGCGAGGGGCAGGGGGCCTATCAGCCCCAGCATTTT. V usage is TRBV19 and J usage is TRBJ1-5; TRBD1 aligns across 8 bases. The ends lost 9 bases at V and 5 bases at J; junction bases unmatched: 9. Germline V CDR1 and CDR2: LNHDA, SQIVND (reference sequence). The CDR3 is 14 residues long.

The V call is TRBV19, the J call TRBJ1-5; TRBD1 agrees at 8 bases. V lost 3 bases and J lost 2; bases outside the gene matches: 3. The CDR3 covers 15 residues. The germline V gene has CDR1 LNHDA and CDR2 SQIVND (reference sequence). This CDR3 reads CASSIKGQGNQPQHF. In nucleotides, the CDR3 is TGTGCCAGTAGTATCAAGGGACAGGGCAATCAGCCCCAGCATTTT.

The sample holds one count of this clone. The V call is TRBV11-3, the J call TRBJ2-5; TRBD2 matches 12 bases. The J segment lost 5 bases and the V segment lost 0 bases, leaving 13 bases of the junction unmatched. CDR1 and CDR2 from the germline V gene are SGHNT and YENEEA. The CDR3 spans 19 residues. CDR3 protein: CASSLDYLAGGPSRETQYF. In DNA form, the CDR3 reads TGTGCCAGCAGCTTAGATTATCTAGCGGGAGGGCCCTCGAGGGAGACCCAGTACTTC.

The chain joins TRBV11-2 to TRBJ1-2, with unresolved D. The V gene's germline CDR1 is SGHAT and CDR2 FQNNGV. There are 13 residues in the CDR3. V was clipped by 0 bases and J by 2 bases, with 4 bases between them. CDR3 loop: CASSLELNYGYTF. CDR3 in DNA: TGTGCCAGCAGCTTAGAACTAAACTATGGCTACACCTTC. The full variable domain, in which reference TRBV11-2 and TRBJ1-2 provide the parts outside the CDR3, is EAGVAQSPRYKIIEKRQSVAFWCNPISGHATLYWYQQILGQGPKLLIQFQNNGVVDDSQLPKDRFSAERLKGVDSTLKIQPAKLEDSAVYLCASSLELNYGYTFGSGTRLTVV.

This CDR3 reads CASSLGTGGNSPLHF. CDR3 DNA sequence: TGTGCCAGCAGTCTCGGGACAGGAGGAAATTCACCCCTCCACTTT. This chain joins TRBV11-3 and TRBJ1-6; 8 nucleotides agree with TRBD1. Trimming took 6 bases from V and 7 from J; bases not matched to a gene: 8. This CDR3 has 15 residues. Germline CDR1 and CDR2: SGHNT and YENEEA.

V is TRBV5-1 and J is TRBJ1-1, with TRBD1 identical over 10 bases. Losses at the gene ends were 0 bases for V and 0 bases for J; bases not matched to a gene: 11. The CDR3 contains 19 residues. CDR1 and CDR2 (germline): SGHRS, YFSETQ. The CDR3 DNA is TGCGCCAGCAGCTTGGGTGGGGGACAGGGGAGATTAATGAACACTGAAGCTTTCTTT. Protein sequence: CASSLGGGQGRLMNTEAFF. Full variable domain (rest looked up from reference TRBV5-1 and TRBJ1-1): KAGVTQTPRYLIKTRGQQVTLSCSPISGHRSVSWYQQTPGQGLQFLFEYFSETQRNKGNFPGRFSGRQFSNSRSEMNVSTLELGDSALYLCASSLGGGQGRLMNTEAFFGQGTRLTVV.

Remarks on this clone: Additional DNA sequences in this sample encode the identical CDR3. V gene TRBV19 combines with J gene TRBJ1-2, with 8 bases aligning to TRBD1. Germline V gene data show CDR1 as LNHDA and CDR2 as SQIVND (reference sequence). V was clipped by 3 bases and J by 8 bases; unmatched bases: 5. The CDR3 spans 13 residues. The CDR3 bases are TGTGCCAGTAGTATCGACAGGGGTGGCGGCTACACCTTC. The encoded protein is CASSIDRGGGYTF.